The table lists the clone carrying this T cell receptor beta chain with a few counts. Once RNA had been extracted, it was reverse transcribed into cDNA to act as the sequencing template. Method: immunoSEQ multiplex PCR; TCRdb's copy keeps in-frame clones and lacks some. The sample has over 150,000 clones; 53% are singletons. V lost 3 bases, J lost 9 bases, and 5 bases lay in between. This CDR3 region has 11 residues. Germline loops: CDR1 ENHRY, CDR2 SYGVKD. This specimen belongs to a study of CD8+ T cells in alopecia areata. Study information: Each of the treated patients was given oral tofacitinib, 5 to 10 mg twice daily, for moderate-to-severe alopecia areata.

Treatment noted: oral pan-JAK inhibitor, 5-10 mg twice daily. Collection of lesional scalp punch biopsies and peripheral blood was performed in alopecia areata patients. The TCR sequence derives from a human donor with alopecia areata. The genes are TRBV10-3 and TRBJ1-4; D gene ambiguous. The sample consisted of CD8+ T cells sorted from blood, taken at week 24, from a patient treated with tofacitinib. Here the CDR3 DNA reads TGTGCCATCAGTGACGGAAAAAAACTGTTTTTT. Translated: CAISDGKKLFF.